The 18 T cell receptor beta chains below come from one sample, sequenced in a study of beta chain features in type 1 diabetes. The study reverse transcribed the entire isolated RNA, so it sequenced expressed TCRB transcripts. Generated by immunoSEQ multiplex PCR, the TCRdb table keeps only in-frame clones and is missing some. The table has around 430,000 clones, approximately 31% seen once. Sequencing was performed on naive CD4+ T cells from blood. These receptor sequences come from a man aged 18-30 years in good health.

The rearrangement links TRBV5-1 to TRBJ2-6; D is unclear. Germline loops: CDR1 SGHRS, CDR2 YFSETQ. The V end was cut by 4 bases, the J end by 4 bases, with 3 bases between. This CDR3 has 12 amino acids. The CDR3 DNA is TGCGCCAGCAGCACCGGGGCCAACGTCCTGACTTTC. Translation: CASSTGANVLTF.

The gene calls are TRBV25-1 and TRBJ2-3; D gene unclear. Trimming left V 3 bases short and J 0 bases short, with 7 bases between. Per germline, CDR1 MGHDK and CDR2 SYGVNS. This CDR3 is 14 amino acids long. CDR3 in DNA: TGTGCCAGCAGTGATGGAGAGAGCACAGATACGCAGTATTTT. This gives the protein CASSDGESTDTQYF.

The rearrangement joins TRBV6-1 to TRBJ2-7; D is unresolved. The V gene lost 3 bases and the J gene lost 3 bases, with 12 bases spanning the gap. Per the germline V gene, CDR1 is MNHNS and CDR2 is SASEGT. The CDR3 totals 14 residues. The CDR3 nucleotides read TGTGCCAGCAGTGATAAGACGAGAAGCTACGAGCAGTACTTC. This gives the protein CASSDKTRSYEQYF.

There are a few counts of this clone. The V and J genes are TRBV5-1 and TRBJ2-3, with D tentatively TRBD1 or TRBD2 (5 bases each). The length of the CDR3 is 14 residues. The V end was cut by 4 bases, the J end by 5 bases, with 14 bases between. The germline V gene encodes CDR1 SGHRS and CDR2 YFSETQ. CDR3 residues: CASSPEGRGDTQYF. The CDR3 region has the DNA TGCGCCAGCAGCCCCGAGGGGCGTGGAGATACGCAGTATTTT.

Worth noting for this clone: This sample includes further DNA sequences coding for the same CDR3. The J gene is TRBJ1-5, the V gene TRBV30; 8 bases match TRBD1. Trimming cost V 5 bases and J 4 bases; bases outside gene matches: 4. CDR1 is GTSNPN, CDR2 SVGIG, per germline (reference sequence). CDR3 length equals 13 residues. The CDR3, as DNA: TGTGCCTGGTCGGACAGGGATAATCAGCCCCAGCATTTT. Translated, it gives CAWSDRDNQPQHF.

This clone was detected only once. The CDR3 DNA sequence: TGTGCCAGCAGCTTCTCTGGCCAGGGGATTGGCGAGCAGTACTTC. The encoded protein is CASSFSGQGIGEQYF. The J gene is TRBJ2-7, the V gene TRBV5-6, with a tentative D call TRBD1 (6 bases). The CDR3 is 15 residues long. The V gene lost 2 bases and the J gene lost 6 bases, with 18 bases spanning the gap. The germline gives CDR1 SGHDT, CDR2 YYEEEE. The variable domain in full, completed from reference TRBV5-6 and TRBJ2-7, reads DAGVTQSPTHLIKTRGQQVTLRCSPKSGHDTVSWYQQALGQGPQFIFQYYEEEERQRGNFPDRFSGHQFPNYSSELNVNALLLGDSALYLCASSFSGQGIGEQYFGPGTRLTVT.

This clone was seen a handful of times. V is TRBV2 and J is TRBJ2-5; D is possibly TRBD2 (6 bases). In germline, CDR1 is SNHLY, CDR2 FYNNEI. Trimming removed 7 bases at V and 5 bases at J, with 11 bases between. The CDR3 consists of 12 residues. CDR3 residues: CASISRGETQYF. The DNA for the CDR3 is TGTGCCAGCATCTCTCGGGGGGAGACCCAGTACTTC.

This clone was found a few times. This chain links TRBV7-8 with TRBJ2-6, with TRBD2 identical over 7 bases. With V trimmed by 11 bases and J by 2 bases, 6 bases remained unmatched. The CDR3 has 14 amino acids. Germline CDR1 is SGHVS and CDR2 is FQNEAQ. In DNA, the CDR3 is TGTGCCTGCGGGAGAACGGCTGGGGCCAACGTCCTGACTTTC. Protein sequence: CACGRTAGANVLTF.

V is TRBV6-5 and J is TRBJ1-3, with 9 bases matching TRBD1. The CDR3 runs to 16 residues. The V segment lost 0 bases and the J segment 6 bases; nucleotides outside the gene matches: 6. Germline CDR1 is MNHEY and CDR2 is SVGAGI. DNA for the CDR3: TGTGCCAGCAGTTACTCACCCCGGACAGGGGAAAACACCATATATTTT. Residues: CASSYSPRTGENTIYF.

This sequence joins TRBV6-6 and TRBJ2-1, with unresolved D. V was trimmed by 0 bases and J by 5 bases, leaving 5 bases between them. Germline CDR1 is MNHNY and CDR2 is SVGAGI (reference sequence). The CDR3 is 13 residues long. CDR3: CASSYSSDNEQFF. The CDR3 DNA sequence: TGTGCCAGCAGTTACTCTTCCGACAATGAGCAGTTCTTC.

This clone was seen only a few times. This chain joins TRBV5-6 and TRBJ2-5; TRBD1 agrees at 8 bases. This CDR3 contains 15 residues. The J segment lost 2 bases and the V segment lost 2 bases, leaving 5 bases of the junction unmatched. In germline, CDR1 is SGHDT, CDR2 YYEEEE. CDR3 sequence (DNA): TGTGCCAGCAGCTTATTAGGGACAGGACAAGAGACCCAGTACTTC. This translates into CASSLLGTGQETQYF.

With respect to this clone: The same CDR3 arises from other DNA sequences in this sample as well. DNA of the CDR3: TGTGCCAGCAGCTCTTCTAGGTCCGAGCAGTACTTC. Protein product: CASSSSRSEQYF. This chain joins TRBV7-2 and TRBJ2-7; no clear D gene. This CDR3 has 12 residues. Germline V gives CDR1 SGHTA, CDR2 FQGNSA. The V and J ends lost 4 bases and 6 bases respectively, with 10 bases between them.

The chain combines TRBV5-1 with TRBJ1-2, with a weak D call TRBD1 (5 bases). This CDR3 contains 13 residues. The V end lost 0 bases, the J end lost 8 bases, and 11 bases lay between the germline ends. Germline V gives CDR1 SGHRS, CDR2 YFSETQ. The CDR3 DNA reads as TGCGCCAGCAGCTTGGGCGGGGACGGAGGCTACACCTTC. It translates to CASSLGGDGGYTF.

The sample holds one count of this clone. The gene calls are TRBV14 and TRBJ2-7, with 9 nucleotides matching TRBD2. Trimming at V came to 4 bases and at J to 6 bases, leaving 4 bases not matched to a gene. The CDR3 covers 13 residues. Germline V gene lookup returns CDR1 SGHDN and CDR2 FVKESK. The CDR3 nucleotides read TGTGCCAGCAGCCCTCTACTAGCGGGCGAGCAGTACTTC. The encoded protein is CASSPLLAGEQYF.

V gene TRBV7-2 combines with J gene TRBJ2-3, with a weak D call TRBD2 (5 bases). This CDR3 contains 13 residues. Germline V gene lookup returns CDR1 SGHTA and CDR2 FQGNSA. Trimming took off 3 bases at V and 2 bases at J, with 6 bases between the two ends. The CDR3 DNA reads as TGTGCCAGCAGCTTGACTACCACAGATACGCAGTATTTT. Its protein product is CASSLTTTDTQYF.

This chain links TRBV4-2 with TRBJ2-7; 8 nucleotides align to TRBD2. Germline CDR1 reads LGHNA; CDR2 reads YNFKEQ. CDR3 length equals 16 residues. The V and J ends lost 4 bases and 1 base, in that order; junction bases with no gene match: 9. The CDR3 region has the DNA TGTGCCAGCAGCCCCCTCGCGGCTAGCGGGTCCTACGAGCAGTACTTC. Its translation: CASSPLAASGSYEQYF.

This clone appeared once. The V and J genes are TRBV30 and TRBJ1-2, with D hard to call. This CDR3 has 13 amino acids. CDR1 is GTSNPN and CDR2 is SVGIG in the germline V gene (reference sequence). V was pared by 1 base and J by 4 bases, with 10 bases between. As DNA, the CDR3 is TGTGCCTGGAGTGAAACTCTCCTCTATGGCTACACCTTC. Its protein product is CAWSETLLYGYTF.

A few counts support this clone. V and J are TRBV25-1 and TRBJ2-1, with D uncertain. CDR3 size: 15 residues. Germline V gives CDR1 MGHDK, CDR2 SYGVNS. V gave up 4 bases and J gave up 0 bases, with 10 bases separating them. This CDR3 is CASSAYLSSYNEQFF. CDR3 DNA sequence: TGTGCCAGCAGTGCTTACCTGAGCTCCTACAATGAGCAGTTCTTC.